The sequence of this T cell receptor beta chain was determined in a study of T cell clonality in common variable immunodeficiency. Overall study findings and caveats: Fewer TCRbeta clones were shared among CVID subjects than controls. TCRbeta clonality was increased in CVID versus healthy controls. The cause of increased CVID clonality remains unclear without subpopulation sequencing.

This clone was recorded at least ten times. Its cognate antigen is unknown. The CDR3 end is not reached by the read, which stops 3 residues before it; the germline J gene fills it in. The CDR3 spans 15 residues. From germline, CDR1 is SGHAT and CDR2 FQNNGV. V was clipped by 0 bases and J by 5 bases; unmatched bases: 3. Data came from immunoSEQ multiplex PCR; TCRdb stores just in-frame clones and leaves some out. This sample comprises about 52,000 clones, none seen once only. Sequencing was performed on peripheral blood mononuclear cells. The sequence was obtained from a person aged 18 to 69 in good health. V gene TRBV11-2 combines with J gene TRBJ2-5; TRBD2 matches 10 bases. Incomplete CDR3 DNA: TGTGCCAGCAGCTTAGATCTAGCGGGGGCGGAGACC. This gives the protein CASSLDLAGAET. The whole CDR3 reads CASSLDLAGAETQYF.